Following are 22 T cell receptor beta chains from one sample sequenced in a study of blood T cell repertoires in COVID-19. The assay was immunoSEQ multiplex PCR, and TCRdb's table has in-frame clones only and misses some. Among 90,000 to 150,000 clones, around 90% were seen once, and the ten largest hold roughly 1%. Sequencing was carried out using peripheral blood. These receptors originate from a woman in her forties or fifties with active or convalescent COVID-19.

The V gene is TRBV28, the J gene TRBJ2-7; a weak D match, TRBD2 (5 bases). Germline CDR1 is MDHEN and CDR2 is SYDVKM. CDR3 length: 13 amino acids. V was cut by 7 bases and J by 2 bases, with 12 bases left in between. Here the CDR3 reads CASTPGDTYEQYF. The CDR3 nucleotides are TGTGCCAGCACTCCCGGGGATACCTACGAGCAGTACTTC.

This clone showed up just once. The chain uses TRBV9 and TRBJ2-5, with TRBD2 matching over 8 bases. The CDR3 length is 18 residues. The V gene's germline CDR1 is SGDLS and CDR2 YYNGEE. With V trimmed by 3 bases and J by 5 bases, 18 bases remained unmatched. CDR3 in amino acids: CASSAGGVDGTSRETQYF. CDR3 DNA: TGTGCCAGCAGCGCCGGGGGGGTCGACGGCACCTCACGGGAGACCCAGTACTTC.

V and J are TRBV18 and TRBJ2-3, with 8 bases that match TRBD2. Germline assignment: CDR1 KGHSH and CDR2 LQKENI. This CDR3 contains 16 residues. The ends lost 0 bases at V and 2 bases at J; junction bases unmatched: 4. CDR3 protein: CASSPPLAGPTDTQYF. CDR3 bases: TGTGCCAGCTCACCACCCTTAGCGGGGCCCACAGATACGCAGTATTTT.

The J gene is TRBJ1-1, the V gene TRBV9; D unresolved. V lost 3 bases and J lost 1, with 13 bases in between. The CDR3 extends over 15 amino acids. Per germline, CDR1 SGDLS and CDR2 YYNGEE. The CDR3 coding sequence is TGTGCCAGCAGCGCCTCGGTGGGAGCGAACACTGAAGCTTTCTTT. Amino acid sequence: CASSASVGANTEAFF.

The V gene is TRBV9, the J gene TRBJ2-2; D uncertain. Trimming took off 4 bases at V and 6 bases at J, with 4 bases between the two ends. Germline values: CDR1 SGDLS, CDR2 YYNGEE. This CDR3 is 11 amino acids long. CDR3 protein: CASSYAGELFF. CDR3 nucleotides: TGTGCCAGCAGCTATGCCGGGGAGCTGTTTTTT.

CDR3 nucleotide sequence: TGTGCCAGCAATACAGCTAACTATGGCTACACCTTC. Translation: CASNTANYGYTF. This rearrangement joins TRBV6-5 to TRBJ1-2; D is undetermined. The CDR3 loop spans 12 amino acids. Trimming left V 7 bases short and J 0 bases short, with 6 bases between. Germline CDR1 reads MNHEY; CDR2 reads SVGAGI.

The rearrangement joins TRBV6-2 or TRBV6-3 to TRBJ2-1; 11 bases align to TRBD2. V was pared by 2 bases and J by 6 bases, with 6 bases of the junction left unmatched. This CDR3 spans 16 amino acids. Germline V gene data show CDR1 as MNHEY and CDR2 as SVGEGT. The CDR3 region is CASSYTRTSGPNEQFF. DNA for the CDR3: TGTGCCAGCAGTTACACACGGACTAGCGGGCCCAATGAGCAGTTCTTC.

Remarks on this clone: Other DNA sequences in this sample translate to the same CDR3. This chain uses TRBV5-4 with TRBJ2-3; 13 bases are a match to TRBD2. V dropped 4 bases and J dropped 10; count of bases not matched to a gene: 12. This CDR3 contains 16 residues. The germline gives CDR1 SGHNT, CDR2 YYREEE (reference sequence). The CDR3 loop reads CASSTGLAGEVWAQYF. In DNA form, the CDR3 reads TGTGCCAGCAGCACCGGACTAGCGGGAGAGGTCTGGGCGCAGTATTTT. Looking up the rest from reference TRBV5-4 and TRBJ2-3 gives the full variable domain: ETGVTQSPTHLIKTRGQQVTLRCSSQSGHNTVSWYQQALGQGPQFIFQYYREEENGRGNFPPRFSGLQFPNYSSELNVNALELDDSALYLCASSTGLAGEVWAQYFGPGTRLTVL.

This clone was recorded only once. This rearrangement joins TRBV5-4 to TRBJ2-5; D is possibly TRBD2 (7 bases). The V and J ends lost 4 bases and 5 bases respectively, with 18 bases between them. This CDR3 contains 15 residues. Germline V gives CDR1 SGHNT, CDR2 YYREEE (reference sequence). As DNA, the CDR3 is TGTGCCAGCAGCCTCGGGGGGACACCCATGGAGACCCAGTACTTC. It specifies CASSLGGTPMETQYF.

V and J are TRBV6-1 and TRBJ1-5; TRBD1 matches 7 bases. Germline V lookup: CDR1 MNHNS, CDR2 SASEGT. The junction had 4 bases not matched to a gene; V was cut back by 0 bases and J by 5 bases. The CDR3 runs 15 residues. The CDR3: CASSEARGPDQPQHF. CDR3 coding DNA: TGTGCCAGCAGTGAAGCGAGGGGGCCCGATCAGCCCCAGCATTTT.

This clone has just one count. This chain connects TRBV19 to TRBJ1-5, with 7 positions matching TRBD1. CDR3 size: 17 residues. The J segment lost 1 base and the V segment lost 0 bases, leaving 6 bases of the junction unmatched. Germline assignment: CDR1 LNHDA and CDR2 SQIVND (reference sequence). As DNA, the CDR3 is TGTGCCAGTAGTATAGAGGCGACAGGGCAGAGCAATCAGCCCCAGCATTTT. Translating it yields CASSIEATGQSNQPQHF. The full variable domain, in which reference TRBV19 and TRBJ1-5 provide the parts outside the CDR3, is DGGITQSPKYLFRKEGQNVTLSCEQNLNHDAMYWYRQDPGQGLRLIYYSQIVNDFQKGDIAEGYSVSREKKESFPLTVTSAQKNPTAFYLCASSIEATGQSNQPQHFGDGTRLSIL.

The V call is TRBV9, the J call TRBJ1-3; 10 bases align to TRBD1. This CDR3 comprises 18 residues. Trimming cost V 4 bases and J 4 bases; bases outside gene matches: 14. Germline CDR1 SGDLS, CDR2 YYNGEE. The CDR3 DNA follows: TGTGCCAGCAGCCCCAATCCGACAGGGGGCGTTGGAGGAAACACCATATATTTT. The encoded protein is CASSPNPTGGVGGNTIYF.

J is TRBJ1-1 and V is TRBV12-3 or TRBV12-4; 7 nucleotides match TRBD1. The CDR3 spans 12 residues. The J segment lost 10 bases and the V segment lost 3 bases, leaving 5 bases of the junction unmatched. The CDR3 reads CASSFLKGAAFF. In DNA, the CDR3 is TGTGCCAGCAGTTTTCTGAAGGGGGCAGCTTTCTTT.

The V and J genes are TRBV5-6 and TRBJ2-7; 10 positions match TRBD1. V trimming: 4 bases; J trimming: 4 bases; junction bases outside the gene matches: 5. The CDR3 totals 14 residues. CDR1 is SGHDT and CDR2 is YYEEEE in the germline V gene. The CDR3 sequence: CASSPGTGVYEQYF. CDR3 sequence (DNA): TGTGCCAGCAGCCCGGGGACAGGGGTTTACGAGCAGTACTTC. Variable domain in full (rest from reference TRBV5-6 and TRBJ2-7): DAGVTQSPTHLIKTRGQQVTLRCSPKSGHDTVSWYQQALGQGPQFIFQYYEEEERQRGNFPDRFSGHQFPNYSSELNVNALLLGDSALYLCASSPGTGVYEQYFGPGTRLTVT.

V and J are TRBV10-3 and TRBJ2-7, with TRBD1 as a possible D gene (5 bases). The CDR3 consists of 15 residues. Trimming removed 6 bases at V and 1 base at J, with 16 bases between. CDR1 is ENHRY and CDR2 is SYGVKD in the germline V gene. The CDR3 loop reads CAIRATEQLSYEQYF. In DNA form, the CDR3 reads TGTGCCATCAGAGCGACAGAGCAACTATCCTACGAGCAGTACTTC.

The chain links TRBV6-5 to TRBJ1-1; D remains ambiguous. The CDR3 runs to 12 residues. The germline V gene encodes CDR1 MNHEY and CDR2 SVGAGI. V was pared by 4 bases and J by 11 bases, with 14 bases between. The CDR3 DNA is TGTGCCAGCAGTTCGCGAGGGAGTTGGGCTTTCTTT. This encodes CASSSRGSWAFF.

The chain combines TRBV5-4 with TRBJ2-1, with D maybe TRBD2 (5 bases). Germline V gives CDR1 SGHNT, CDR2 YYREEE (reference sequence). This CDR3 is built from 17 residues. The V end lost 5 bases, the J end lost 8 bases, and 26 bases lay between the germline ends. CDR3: CASSTPDRGFRLDEQFF. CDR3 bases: TGTGCCAGCAGTACACCTGACCGCGGGTTTAGGTTGGATGAGCAGTTCTTC.

This CDR3 reads CASRPRTGRNTEAFF. The DNA of the CDR3 is TGTGCCAGCAGGCCCCGGACAGGGCGGAACACTGAAGCTTTCTTT. The chain carries TRBV28 and TRBJ1-1; 8 nucleotides align to TRBD1. Per germline, CDR1 MDHEN and CDR2 SYDVKM. This CDR3 region has 15 residues. J lost 1 base, V lost 6 bases, and 7 bases had no gene match.

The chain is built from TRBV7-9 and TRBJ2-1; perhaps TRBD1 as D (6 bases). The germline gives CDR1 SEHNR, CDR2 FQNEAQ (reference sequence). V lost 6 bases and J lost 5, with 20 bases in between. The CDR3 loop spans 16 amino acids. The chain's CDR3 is CASRPQYPGHNNEQFF. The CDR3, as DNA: TGTGCCAGCAGACCGCAATACCCGGGACATAACAATGAGCAGTTCTTC.

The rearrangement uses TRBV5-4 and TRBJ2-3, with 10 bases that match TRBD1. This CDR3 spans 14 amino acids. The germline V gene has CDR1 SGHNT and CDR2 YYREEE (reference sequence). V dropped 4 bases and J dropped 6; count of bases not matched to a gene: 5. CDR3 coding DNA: TGTGCCAGCAGCCGAGGACAGGGGGTGGATACGCAGTATTTT. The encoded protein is CASSRGQGVDTQYF. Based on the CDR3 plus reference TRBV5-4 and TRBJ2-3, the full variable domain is ETGVTQSPTHLIKTRGQQVTLRCSSQSGHNTVSWYQQALGQGPQFIFQYYREEENGRGNFPPRFSGLQFPNYSSELNVNALELDDSALYLCASSRGQGVDTQYFGPGTRLTVL.

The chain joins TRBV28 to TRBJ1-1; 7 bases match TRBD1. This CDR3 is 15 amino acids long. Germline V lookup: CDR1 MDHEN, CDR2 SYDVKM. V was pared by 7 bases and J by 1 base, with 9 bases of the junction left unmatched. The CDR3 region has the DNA TGTGCCAGCACCATACAGGGGAAAGGGAACACTGAAGCTTTCTTT. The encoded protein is CASTIQGKGNTEAFF.

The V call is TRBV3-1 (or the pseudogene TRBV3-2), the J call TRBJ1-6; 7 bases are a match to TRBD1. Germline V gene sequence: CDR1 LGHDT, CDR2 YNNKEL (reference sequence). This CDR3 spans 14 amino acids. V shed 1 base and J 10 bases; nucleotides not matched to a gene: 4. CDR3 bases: TGTGCCAGCAGCCAAGGACAGGGTCGCTCACCCCTCCACTTT. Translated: CASSQGQGRSPLHF.